This T cell receptor (beta chain) was captured in a study of tumor and adjacent non-tumor tissue in lung cancer. The library came from three nested PCR rounds adapted from ARM-PCR protocols. TCRdb reanalysed the multiplex PCR reads using MiXCR and keeps one entry per CDR3 protein. Of over 100,000 distinct CDR3 sequences in the sample, around 57% were seen once. The study, taken as a whole, reports: Significantly higher TCR diversity was found in tumor than normal lung. Tumor TCR diversity, when higher, was linked to shorter survival.

About this clonotype itself: Antigen unknown. Its ends do not fully match the called genes, so a read error is possible.

The template was RNA from unsorted bulk tissue. This non-tumor lung sample came from over 3 cm beyond the tumor edge. The sample consisted of distant non-tumor lung tissue. This receptor was taken from a man in his sixties with non-small cell lung cancer.

CDR3: CASRWDRGNSEAFF. The CDR3 coding sequence is TGTGCCAGCAGGTGGGACAGGGGGAACTCTGAAGCTTTCTTT. The V gene is TRBV5-4, the J gene TRBJ1-1; 11 positions match TRBD1. CDR3 length: 14 residues. Germline values: CDR1 SGHNT, CDR2 YYREEE (reference sequence).